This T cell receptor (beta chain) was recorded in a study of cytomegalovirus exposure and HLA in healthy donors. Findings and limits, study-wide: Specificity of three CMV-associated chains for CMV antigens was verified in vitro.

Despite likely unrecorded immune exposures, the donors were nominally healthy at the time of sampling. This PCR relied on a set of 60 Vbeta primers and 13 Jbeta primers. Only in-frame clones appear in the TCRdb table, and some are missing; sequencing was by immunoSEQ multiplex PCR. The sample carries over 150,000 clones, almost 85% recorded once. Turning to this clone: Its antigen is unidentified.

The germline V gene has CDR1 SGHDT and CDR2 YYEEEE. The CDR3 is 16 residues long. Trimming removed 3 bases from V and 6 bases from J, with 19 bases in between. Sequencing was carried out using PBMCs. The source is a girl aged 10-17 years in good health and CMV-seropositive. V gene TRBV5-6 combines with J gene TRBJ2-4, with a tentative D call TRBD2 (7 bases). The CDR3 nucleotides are TGTGCCAGCAGCTCCAGGTGGGAGGGGGAGGTAAACATTCAGTACTTC. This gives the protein CASSSRWEGEVNIQYF.